These 16 T cell receptor beta chains originate from one sample sequenced in a study of CD8+CD57+ T cells in acquired aplastic anemia. The template used for profiling TCR beta VDJ and CDR3 was genomic DNA. TCRdb re-derived calls from the reads in MiXCR, one entry per CDR3 protein. The sample yields 150,000 to 180,000 distinct CDR3 sequences, about 48% seen once. Patients selected for sequencing had displayed CD8+CD57+ cell expansion by flow cytometry. The sequenced sample was sorted CD4+, CD8+, or CD8+CD57+ T cells (not recorded which) from PBMCs. Receptors were obtained from a human donor with aplastic anemia.

As regards this clonotype: One junction end disagrees with the germline gene, perhaps due to a read error. J is TRBJ1-2 and V is TRBV5-4; no clear D gene. This CDR3 is 13 amino acids long. CDR1 is SGHNT, CDR2 YYREEE, per germline (reference sequence). This chain's CDR3 is CASSLPSDYGYTF. As DNA, the CDR3 is TGCGCCAGCAGCTTGCCAAGCGACTATGGCTACACCTTC.

This clonotype was observed many times. In nucleotides, the CDR3 is TGTGCCAGCAGTGAAGCGCCGGAGAACACTGAAGCTTTCTTT. It codes for CASSEAPENTEAFF. This sequence joins TRBV6-1 and TRBJ1-1; D is undetermined. Between the trimmed V and J ends, which lost 0 bases and 1 base, there was a span of 6 bases. This CDR3 has 14 residues. The germline V gene has CDR1 MNHNS and CDR2 SASEGT.

This clonotype was recorded only once. The gene calls are TRBV5-8 and TRBJ1-6; D may be TRBD1 (6 bases). Germline V gene data show CDR1 as SGHTS and CDR2 as YDEGEE. V was clipped by 7 bases and J by 9 bases, with 20 bases between them. The CDR3 contains 15 residues. CDR3 nucleotides: TGTGCCAGCTATCGCCTTGTCGGGGGGCTTTCACCCCTCCACTTT. As protein: CASYRLVGGLSPLHF.

The chain carries TRBV9 and TRBJ1-1; tentative D call: TRBD1 (6 bases). Trimming cost V 4 bases and J 3 bases, with 13 bases left between them. There are 14 residues in the CDR3. CDR1 is SGDLS and CDR2 is YYNGEE in the germline V gene. The CDR3 reads CASSPGQSHTEAFF. The CDR3 DNA sequence: TGTGCCAGCAGCCCCGGACAGAGCCACACTGAAGCTTTCTTT. Combining the CDR3 with reference TRBV9 and TRBJ1-1 gives the whole variable domain DSGVTQTPKHLITATGQRVTLRCSPRSGDLSVYWYQQSLDQGLQFLIQYYNGEERAKGNILERFSAQQFPDLHSELNLSSLELGDSALYFCASSPGQSHTEAFFGQGTRLTVV.

This clonotype was observed a few times. The V call is TRBV20-1, the J call TRBJ2-3; 15 nucleotides agree with TRBD2. Per the germline V gene, CDR1 is DFQATT and CDR2 is SNEGSKA (reference sequence). CDR3 length: 15 amino acids. Losses at the gene ends were 5 bases for V and 9 bases for J; bases not matched to a gene: 9. The CDR3 sequence is CSARKGLAGGGTQYF. The DNA of the CDR3 is TGCAGTGCTCGAAAGGGACTAGCGGGAGGAGGCACGCAGTATTTT.

This clonotype was detected only a few times. This chain links TRBV19 with TRBJ1-1; 7 positions match TRBD1. Trimming at V came to 3 bases and at J to 5 bases, leaving 9 bases not matched to a gene. This CDR3 spans 15 amino acids. Germline V gives CDR1 LNHDA, CDR2 SQIVND (reference sequence). The CDR3, as DNA: TGTGCCAGTAGTATCGACAGGGTTCTGAGGACTGAAGCTTTCTTT. It translates to CASSIDRVLRTEAFF.

This clonotype was detected many times. The chain recombines TRBV11-2 with TRBJ2-7; 7 bases match TRBD2. The CDR3 length is 17 residues. The germline V gene has CDR1 SGHAT and CDR2 FQNNGV. The junction had 17 bases not matched to a gene; V was cut back by 5 bases and J by 4 bases. The DNA for the CDR3 is TGTGCCAGCAGCCGCCCCGGGGGGTCCTCCAACTATTACGAGCAGTACTTC. Residues: CASSRPGGSSNYYEQYF.

This chain joins TRBV6-1 and TRBJ2-2; weak D call: TRBD1 (6 bases). Germline V lookup: CDR1 MNHNS, CDR2 SASEGT. CDR3 length: 13 residues. V gave up 8 bases and J gave up 5 bases, with 12 bases separating them. CDR3 nucleotide sequence: TGTGCCAGCGGCAGGGGAAGTACCGGGGAGCTGTTTTTT. Translated: CASGRGSTGELFF.

This clonotype showed up many times. The chain is built from TRBV5-1 and TRBJ2-2; D perhaps matches TRBD2 (6 bases). Germline values: CDR1 SGHRS, CDR2 YFSETQ. The CDR3 consists of 15 residues. V lost 7 bases, J lost 6 bases, and 19 bases lay in between. The CDR3 sequence is CASSKDGGWPGELFF. For the CDR3, the DNA is TGCGCCAGCTCCAAGGACGGGGGTTGGCCCGGGGAGCTGTTTTTT.

This clonotype was found many times. The rearrangement links TRBV11-2 to TRBJ1-1, with TRBD1 as a possible D gene (5 bases). The CDR3 is 14 residues long. Trimming stripped 2 bases from V and 7 bases from J, with 14 bases between. CDR1 is SGHAT, CDR2 FQNNGV, per germline. The DNA for the CDR3 is TGTGCCAGCAGCTTATACCGCACAGGTTATGAAGCTTTCTTT. This gives the protein CASSLYRTGYEAFF. Combining the CDR3 with reference TRBV11-2 and TRBJ1-1 gives the whole variable domain EAGVAQSPRYKIIEKRQSVAFWCNPISGHATLYWYQQILGQGPKLLIQFQNNGVVDDSQLPKDRFSAERLKGVDSTLKIQPAKLEDSAVYLCASSLYRTGYEAFFGQGTRLTVV.

V and J are TRBV29-1 and TRBJ2-1; weak D call: TRBD1 (6 bases). Germline CDR1 and CDR2: SQVTM and ANQGSEA. V was trimmed by 7 bases and J by 1 base, leaving 8 bases between them. There are 12 residues in the CDR3. CDR3 sequence (DNA): TGCAGCGACAGGGAATCCTACAATGAGCAGTTCTTC. It translates to CSDRESYNEQFF.

This clonotype was observed at least ten times. CDR3 in amino acids: CASSLGVTSMADTQYF. CDR3 nucleotides: TGTGCCAGCAGCTTAGGGGTCACTAGCATGGCAGATACGCAGTATTTT. The rearrangement joins TRBV13 to TRBJ2-3; D possibly corresponds to TRBD2 (6 bases). CDR1 is PRHDT and CDR2 is FYEKMQ in the germline V gene (reference sequence). Trimming stripped 0 bases from V and 4 bases from J, with 14 bases between. This CDR3 spans 16 amino acids.

The rearrangement uses TRBV24-1 and TRBJ2-7; perhaps TRBD1 as D (5 bases). Germline CDR1 KGHDR, CDR2 SFDVKD. This CDR3 region has 13 residues. V was trimmed by 4 bases and J by 3 bases, leaving 9 bases between them. CDR3 nucleotides: TGTGCCACCAGTGACGCCCAGGGCTACGAGCAGTACTTC. It translates to CATSDAQGYEQYF.

This clonotype was recorded many times. This rearrangement joins TRBV7-9 to TRBJ2-5; the D call may be TRBD1 or TRBD2 (6 bases each). This CDR3 has 16 amino acids. The V gene lost 5 bases and the J gene lost 5 bases, with 21 bases spanning the gap. The V gene's germline CDR1 is SEHNR and CDR2 FQNEAQ (reference sequence). In DNA form, the CDR3 reads TGTGCCAGCAGCCCCATGGGGGGCCAGGGACCGGAGACCCAGTACTTC. Encoded protein: CASSPMGGQGPETQYF.

This clonotype was detected ten times or more. V gene TRBV2 combines with J gene TRBJ2-7, with 7 positions matching TRBD1. The germline V gene encodes CDR1 SNHLY and CDR2 FYNNEI. The CDR3 contains 13 residues. V trimming: 10 bases; J trimming: 3 bases; junction bases outside the gene matches: 9. CDR3 region: CANSGQQNYEQYF. In nucleotides, the CDR3 is TGTGCCAACTCGGGACAGCAGAACTACGAGCAGTACTTC.

The chain couples TRBV15 to TRBJ2-7, with TRBD2 identical over 9 bases. Germline loops: CDR1 LNHNV, CDR2 YYDKDF (reference sequence). Trimming removed 4 bases from V and 3 bases from J; junction bases left unmatched: 4. The CDR3 sequence is 14 residues long. The CDR3 reads CATSISGSSYEQYF. For the CDR3, the DNA is TGTGCCACCAGCATTAGCGGGAGTAGCTACGAGCAGTACTTC.